The 17 T cell receptor beta chains in this list originate from one sample, sequenced in a study of identical twins. TCRdb independently ran MiXCR on the 5' RACE reads; one entry per CDR3 protein. This table has some 100,000 distinct CDR3 sequences, 5.9% appearing once. Sequencing used memory T cells sorted from blood. The receptors shown here come from a woman between 50 and 59 years old in good health.

This clonotype was detected many times. The CDR3 region is CASKGTGGNGYTF. The CDR3 region has the DNA TGTGCCAGCAAAGGGACAGGGGGCAATGGCTACACCTTC. The chain recombines TRBV6-6 with TRBJ1-2; 12 bases are a match to TRBD1. Germline V CDR1 and CDR2: MNHNY, SVGAGI (reference sequence). After removal of 7 bases from V and 6 bases from J, the junction contained 3 bases not matched to a gene. The CDR3 totals 13 residues.

This clonotype was found many times. The V and J genes are TRBV27 and TRBJ2-3; 16 nucleotides line up with TRBD2. The CDR3 has 16 amino acids. The germline V gene has CDR1 MNHEY and CDR2 SMNVEV (reference sequence). V lost 5 bases, J lost 4 bases, and 3 bases stayed unmatched. CDR3 region: CASSAGTSGRADTQYF. CDR3 nucleotides: TGTGCCAGCAGTGCCGGGACTAGCGGGAGGGCAGATACGCAGTATTTT.

This clonotype was picked up many times. Because the CDR3 is missing its conserved closing phenylalanine or tryptophan, this is likely a read error. No DNA is shown, since the ends of the CDR3 on it are uncertain; the CDR3 is the one TCRdb lists. The chain links TRBV6-5 to TRBJ2-7; the DNA was not compared with TRBD2, the D call given in the table. The CDR3 is 10 residues long, ends included. Germline V CDR1 and CDR2: MNHEY, SVGAGI. This CDR3 reads CASSWGLLAL.

This clonotype was found many times. This chain links TRBV5-1 with TRBJ2-4, with D possibly matching TRBD2 (5 bases). CDR1 is SGHRS and CDR2 is YFSETQ in the germline V gene. The CDR3 runs to 15 residues. Trimming removed 2 bases at V and 0 bases at J, with 9 bases between. The CDR3: CASSFNGLAKNIQYF. For the CDR3, the DNA is TGCGCCAGCAGCTTTAATGGACTAGCCAAAAACATTCAGTACTTC.

This clonotype has ten or more counts. The J gene is TRBJ1-2, the V gene TRBV11-2; 7 bases are shared with TRBD1. Trimming removed 2 bases from V and 4 bases from J; junction bases left unmatched: 4. The germline gives CDR1 SGHAT, CDR2 FQNNGV. The CDR3 runs to 14 residues. The CDR3 is CASSLTGAIYGYTF. Written as DNA, the CDR3 is TGTGCCAGCAGCTTAACAGGGGCCATCTATGGCTACACCTTC.

This clonotype was seen at least ten times. For the CDR3, the DNA is TGCGCCAGCAGCCAAGGCCGGAGGACTAGCGGGAGCTACGAGCAGTACTTC. As protein: CASSQGRRTSGSYEQYF. The chain is built from TRBV4-1 and TRBJ2-7, with 13 positions matching TRBD2. The CDR3 contains 17 residues. V was clipped by 1 base and J by 3 bases; unmatched bases: 6. CDR1 and CDR2 from the germline V gene are MGHRA and YSYEKL.

This clonotype was recorded many times. This chain joins TRBV12-3 or TRBV12-4 and TRBJ1-2; tentative D call: TRBD1 (5 bases). The ends were cut back, 8 bases at V and 4 bases at J, with 14 bases in the middle. The CDR3 consists of 13 residues. The CDR3 DNA follows: TGTGCCAGCCGGGGGGGGGTGGGCTATGGCTACACCTTC. It codes for CASRGGVGYGYTF.

This clonotype was recorded at least ten times. The chain recombines TRBV5-4 with TRBJ1-1; no firm D call. Per germline, CDR1 SGHNT and CDR2 YYREEE (reference sequence). The CDR3 has 14 residues. Trimming removed 4 bases at V and 0 bases at J, with 10 bases between. The DNA for the CDR3 is TGTGCCAGCAGCCCCCGCCAGATGAACACTGAAGCTTTCTTT. Its translation is CASSPRQMNTEAFF.

This clonotype was picked up many times. The chain carries TRBV5-6 and TRBJ1-2; TRBD1 might be the D (6 bases). The CDR3 runs 12 residues. Germline CDR1 SGHDT, CDR2 YYEEEE. V lost 4 bases and J 5 bases, leaving 9 bases between the germline ends. CDR3 in amino acids: CASSTGQYGYTF. Written as DNA, the CDR3 is TGTGCCAGCAGCACAGGACAGTATGGCTACACCTTC.

This clonotype has a count of ten or more. The chain joins TRBV4-2 to TRBJ2-2; tentative D call: TRBD1 (6 bases). Germline V lookup: CDR1 LGHNA, CDR2 YNFKEQ. Trimming removed 4 bases from V and 6 bases from J, with 9 bases in between. The length of the CDR3 is 13 residues. The CDR3 nucleotides read TGTGCCAGCAGCCGTGGGGGCTCCGGGGAGCTGTTTTTT. Protein sequence: CASSRGGSGELFF.

Many counts were recorded for this clonotype. The rearrangement joins TRBV2 to TRBJ2-1, with no clear D. V was trimmed by 6 bases and J by 2 bases, leaving 5 bases between them. Per germline, CDR1 SNHLY and CDR2 FYNNEI. The CDR3 has 12 residues. In DNA form, the CDR3 reads TGTGCCAGCAGCTCGCCCTACAATGAGCAGTTCTTC. It codes for CASSSPYNEQFF.

J is TRBJ2-7 and V is TRBV5-5, with no clear D. V lost 1 base, J lost 0 bases, and 5 bases lay in between. The CDR3 runs to 13 residues. Germline CDR1 and CDR2: SGHKS and YYEKEE (reference sequence). DNA for the CDR3: TGTGCCAGCAGCTTGTCCCCCTCCTACGAGCAGTACGTC. Translating it yields CASSLSPSYEQYV.

This clonotype was observed at least ten times. This rearrangement joins TRBV5-1 to TRBJ1-3; 7 nucleotides match TRBD1. V gave up 0 bases and J gave up 0 bases; unmatched junction bases: 3. Germline V gene data show CDR1 as SGHRS and CDR2 as YFSETQ. The CDR3 loop spans 16 amino acids. CDR3 in amino acids: CASSLGDRSSGNTIYF. Written as DNA, the CDR3 is TGCGCCAGCAGCTTGGGGGACAGAAGCTCTGGAAACACCATATATTTT.

This clonotype came up a few times. The gene calls are TRBV6-1 and TRBJ2-1, with D perhaps TRBD1 (6 bases). Trimming took off 3 bases at V and 10 bases at J, with 10 bases between the two ends. Germline lookup yields CDR1 MNHNS and CDR2 SASEGT. The CDR3 has 12 amino acids. As DNA, the CDR3 is TGTGCCAGCAGTGAGAGGACAGCCGAGCAGTTCTTC. Protein product: CASSERTAEQFF.

About this clonotype: This may come from a read error, since a much larger clone is one base off. The chain carries TRBV15 and TRBJ2-6; TRBD1 is a possible D gene (5 bases). Looked up from germline, CDR1 is LNHNV and CDR2 is YYDKDF (reference sequence). This CDR3 has 15 amino acids. CDR3 nucleotide sequence: TGTGCCACCAGCAGAGGACAATCTGGGGCCAACGTCCTGGCTTTC. Its protein is CATSRGQSGANVLAF.

CDR3 sequence: CASSLARQGQSSPLHF. The CDR3 DNA is TGTGCCAGCAGCTTAGCACGGCAGGGGCAAAGCTCACCCCTCCACTTT. This chain uses TRBV7-8 with TRBJ1-6; D might be TRBD1 (6 bases). Trimming stripped 0 bases from V and 10 bases from J, with 16 bases between. Germline values: CDR1 SGHVS, CDR2 FQNEAQ. The CDR3 is 16 residues long. Together with reference TRBV7-8 and TRBJ1-6, the CDR3 gives the full variable domain: GAGVSQSPRYKVAKRGQDVALRCDPISGHVSLFWYQQALGQGPEFLTYFQNEAQLDKSGLPSDRFFAERPEGSVSTLKIQRTQQEDSAVYLCASSLARQGQSSPLHFGNGTRLTVT.

This clonotype was detected many times. The genes are TRBV27 and TRBJ1-5; D possibly corresponds to TRBD1 (6 bases). Deletions cut 6 bases from V and 3 bases from J, with 12 bases between. The CDR3 consists of 14 residues. Germline assignment: CDR1 MNHEY and CDR2 SMNVEV (reference sequence). CDR3 loop: CASRPQGSNQPQHF. DNA of the CDR3: TGTGCCAGCAGGCCCCAGGGGTCCAATCAGCCCCAGCATTTT.